Listed below are T cell receptor beta chains from one sample, sequenced in a study of CD8+ T cells in alopecia areata. Assay used: immunoSEQ multiplex PCR; TCRdb lists only in-frame clones, some missing. The table has around 86,000 clones, just over 70% seen once. Sequencing used CD8+ T cells sorted from blood, obtained at approximately week 44, from a patient treated with tofacitinib. The receptors derive from a human donor with alopecia areata. The conserved cysteine and the conserved F or W are not part of the CDR3 here.

j_call v_call cdr3_aa
TRBJ2-7 TRBV13 ASSLAGKDEQY
TRBJ1-5 TRBV7-6 ASSRTLGHNQPQH
TRBJ1-1 TRBV4-3 ASSQVPSRPYSEAF
TRBJ1-4 TRBV27 ASSLNRRDEKLF
TRBJ2-7 TRBV4-3 ASSSGTGSYEQY
TRBJ1-1 TRBV4-2 ASSQIQGGNTEAF
TRBJ1-1 TRBV30 AWSVAGATEAF
TRBJ1-5 TRBV15 ATSAGTLNQPQH
TRBJ2-7 TRBV4-1 ASSQSLANEQY
TRBJ2-4 TRBV30 AWNRAPAAKNIQY
TRBJ1-5 TRBV27 ASSLYSSVNNQPQH
TRBJ2-1 TRBV30 AWAGTGGYNEQF
TRBJ2-1 TRBV7-8 ASSQYRIQLEQANEQF
TRBJ2-1 TRBV11-2 ASSLAPWTSGGDEQF
TRBJ2-5 TRBV29-1 SVESQRGGGETQY